Listed below are T cell receptor beta chains from one sample, sequenced in a study of shared clonotypes between healthy human individuals. TCRdb's table, derived via immunoSEQ multiplex PCR, lists solely in-frame clones and lacks some. The sample records some 1.5 million clones, 95% to 99% being singletons. The sequenced material came from naive CD4+ T cells sorted from blood. The receptors were sampled from a man aged 25 to 40 in good health. Both conserved end residues are part of each CDR3. D genes are given only for firm matches. Clone sizes are given selectively: once, few, many, or a class where the clone is expanded.

v_call: TRBV7-2; d_call: NA; j_call: TRBJ1-1; clone_size: NA; cdr3_aa: CASQLRQNTEAFF; cdr3_nt: TGTGCCAGCCAATTAAGACAGAACACTGAAGCTTTCTTT
v_call: TRBV5-4; d_call: NA; j_call: TRBJ2-1; clone_size: NA; cdr3_aa: CASSGSGSYNEQFF; cdr3_nt: TGTGCCAGCAGTGGGAGCGGATCCTACAATGAGCAGTTCTTC
v_call: TRBV5-1; d_call: TRBD1; j_call: TRBJ2-1; clone_size: NA; cdr3_aa: CASSLWEGGNEQFF; cdr3_nt: TGCGCCAGCAGCTTGTGGGAAGGGGGCAACGAGCAGTTCTTC
v_call: TRBV4-1; d_call: TRBD1; j_call: TRBJ2-7; clone_size: NA; cdr3_aa: CASSQDGQGAAQSYEQYF; cdr3_nt: TGCGCCAGCAGCCAAGATGGGCAGGGGGCTGCCCAATCCTACGAGCAGTACTTC
v_call: TRBV4-1; d_call: NA; j_call: TRBJ1-5; clone_size: NA; cdr3_aa: CASSQDPGFVNQPQHF; cdr3_nt: TGCGCCAGCAGCCAAGATCCAGGGTTCGTCAATCAGCCCCAGCATTTT
v_call: TRBV5-1; d_call: NA; j_call: TRBJ2-1; clone_size: NA; cdr3_aa: CASTLRGGPGEQFF; cdr3_nt: TGCGCCAGCACCTTAAGAGGAGGGCCGGGTGAGCAGTTCTTC
v_call: TRBV19; d_call: TRBD1; j_call: TRBJ2-6; clone_size: NA; cdr3_aa: CATIGGAGANVLTF; cdr3_nt: TGTGCCACTATAGGGGGCGCTGGGGCCAACGTCCTGACTTTC
v_call: TRBV6-6; d_call: NA; j_call: TRBJ1-1; clone_size: NA; cdr3_aa: CASSARTEAFF; cdr3_nt: TGTGCCAGCAGCGCTCGGACTGAAGCTTTCTTT
v_call: TRBV18; d_call: NA; j_call: TRBJ1-4; clone_size: NA; cdr3_aa: CASSLSRSNEKLFF; cdr3_nt: TGTGCCAGCTCACTTTCGCGGTCTAATGAAAAACTGTTTTTT
v_call: TRBV28; d_call: NA; j_call: TRBJ2-1; clone_size: NA; cdr3_aa: CASSEWTQRSGEQFF; cdr3_nt: TGTGCCAGCAGTGAGTGGACACAAAGATCGGGTGAGCAGTTCTTC
v_call: TRBV7-2; d_call: NA; j_call: TRBJ2-7; clone_size: NA; cdr3_aa: CASSLRAPSYEQYF; cdr3_nt: TGTGCCAGCAGCTTAAGGGCCCCCTCCTACGAGCAGTACTTC
v_call: TRBV15; d_call: NA; j_call: TRBJ2-1; clone_size: NA; cdr3_aa: CATSRDRRTDLQFF; cdr3_nt: TGTGCCACCAGCAGAGATCGGCGGACTGATTTGCAGTTCTTC
v_call: TRBV11-2; d_call: TRBD2; j_call: TRBJ2-1; clone_size: NA; cdr3_aa: CASSWGLDYNEQFF; cdr3_nt: TGTGCCAGCAGCTGGGGACTAGACTACAATGAGCAGTTCTTC
v_call: TRBV28; d_call: TRBD2; j_call: TRBJ2-2; clone_size: NA; cdr3_aa: CASSSPSGRASGELFF; cdr3_nt: TGTGCCAGCAGTTCACCTAGCGGGAGGGCCAGCGGGGAGCTGTTTTTT
v_call: TRBV19; d_call: NA; j_call: TRBJ2-1; clone_size: NA; cdr3_aa: CASSIGLALNEQFF; cdr3_nt: TGTGCCAGTAGTATAGGGCTAGCACTGAATGAGCAGTTCTTC
v_call: TRBV11-2; d_call: NA; j_call: TRBJ2-7; clone_size: NA; cdr3_aa: CASSLLTPSYEQYF; cdr3_nt: TGTGCCAGCAGCTTGTTGACCCCCTCCTACGAGCAGTACTTC
v_call: TRBV7-8; d_call: NA; j_call: TRBJ2-7; clone_size: NA; cdr3_aa: CASSLDRRRAYEQYF; cdr3_nt: TGTGCCAGCAGCTTAGATAGGCGGAGAGCGTACGAGCAGTACTTC
v_call: TRBV18; d_call: NA; j_call: TRBJ1-1; clone_size: NA; cdr3_aa: CASSPGRTNTEAFF; cdr3_nt: TGTGCCAGCTCACCAGGCAGGACCAACACTGAAGCTTTCTTT
v_call: TRBV7-1; d_call: NA; j_call: TRBJ2-5; clone_size: NA; cdr3_aa: CASSLGFDKGVGSDF; cdr3_nt: TGTGCCAGCAGCTTAGGGTTCGACAAGGGCGTTGGGAGCGACTTC
v_call: TRBV9; d_call: NA; j_call: TRBJ2-3; clone_size: NA; cdr3_aa: CASSPRALTNPDTQYF; cdr3_nt: TGTGCCAGCAGCCCACGGGCCCTTACAAATCCAGATACGCAGTATTTT
v_call: TRBV6-1; d_call: TRBD2; j_call: TRBJ2-3; clone_size: NA; cdr3_aa: CASTSGRDTDTQYF; cdr3_nt: TGTGCCAGCACTAGCGGCAGGGACACAGATACGCAGTATTTT
v_call: TRBV5-1; d_call: NA; j_call: TRBJ2-2; clone_size: NA; cdr3_aa: CASTHGGTNTGELFF; cdr3_nt: TGCGCCAGCACCCACGGAGGGACGAACACCGGGGAGCTGTTTTTT
v_call: TRBV5-1; d_call: TRBD1; j_call: TRBJ2-7; clone_size: NA; cdr3_aa: CASSLGQGAYEQYF; cdr3_nt: TGCGCCAGCAGCCTGGGACAGGGGGCGTACGAGCAGTACTTC
v_call: TRBV5-5; d_call: NA; j_call: TRBJ1-2; clone_size: NA; cdr3_aa: CASKSPGTDYGYTF; cdr3_nt: TGTGCCAGCAAATCTCCTGGGACGGACTATGGCTACACCTTC
v_call: TRBV6-6; d_call: NA; j_call: TRBJ2-7; clone_size: once; cdr3_aa: CASSSAADLKTYEQYF; cdr3_nt: TGTGCCAGCAGTTCCGCGGCCGACCTAAAAACCTACGAGCAGTACTTC
v_call: TRBV15; d_call: TRBD2; j_call: TRBJ2-7; clone_size: NA; cdr3_aa: CATSRGGLASSYEQYF; cdr3_nt: TGTGCCACCAGCAGAGGGGGACTAGCGTCTTCCTACGAGCAGTACTTC
v_call: TRBV9; d_call: TRBD1; j_call: TRBJ2-1; clone_size: NA; cdr3_aa: CASTGTVVGEQFF; cdr3_nt: TGTGCCAGCACCGGGACAGTGGTGGGGGAGCAGTTCTTC
v_call: TRBV21-1; d_call: NA; j_call: TRBJ2-1; clone_size: NA; cdr3_aa: CASSTLLGHEQFF; cdr3_nt: TGTGCCAGCAGCACGTTACTAGGGCATGAGCAGTTCTTC
v_call: TRBV28; d_call: TRBD1; j_call: TRBJ1-5; clone_size: NA; cdr3_aa: CASSPPGTVNQPQHF; cdr3_nt: TGTGCCAGCAGTCCACCCGGGACAGTAAATCAGCCCCAGCATTTT
v_call: TRBV28; d_call: NA; j_call: TRBJ2-1; clone_size: NA; cdr3_aa: CASSLSPGEQFF; cdr3_nt: TGTGCCAGCAGTTTATCGCCGGGTGAGCAGTTCTTC
v_call: TRBV28; d_call: TRBD1; j_call: TRBJ1-5; clone_size: NA; cdr3_aa: CALNSGGHQPQHF; cdr3_nt: TGTGCCCTCAATTCAGGGGGCCATCAGCCCCAGCATTTT
v_call: TRBV29-1; d_call: NA; j_call: TRBJ2-2; clone_size: once; cdr3_aa: CSVEDRTGELFF; cdr3_nt: TGCAGCGTTGAAGACAGAACCGGGGAGCTGTTTTTT
v_call: TRBV10-3; d_call: NA; j_call: TRBJ2-7; clone_size: NA; cdr3_aa: CAISESRARSYEQYF; cdr3_nt: TGTGCCATCAGTGAGTCCAGGGCGAGGTCCTACGAGCAGTACTTC
v_call: TRBV28; d_call: TRBD1; j_call: TRBJ1-2; clone_size: NA; cdr3_aa: CASGQDYGYTF; cdr3_nt: TGTGCCAGCGGACAGGATTATGGCTACACCTTC
v_call: TRBV27; d_call: TRBD1; j_call: TRBJ1-5; clone_size: NA; cdr3_aa: CASRPTGYSNQPQHF; cdr3_nt: TGTGCCAGCAGACCGACAGGGTATAGCAATCAGCCCCAGCATTTT
v_call: TRBV4-1; d_call: NA; j_call: TRBJ2-5; clone_size: once; cdr3_aa: CASSQDSGRTQYF; cdr3_nt: TGCGCCAGCAGCCAAGACAGTGGACGGACCCAGTACTTC
v_call: TRBV18; d_call: TRBD1; j_call: TRBJ2-1; clone_size: NA; cdr3_aa: CASSPRSGTGAGEQFF; cdr3_nt: TGTGCCAGCTCACCTCGGTCAGGGACAGGGGCAGGTGAGCAGTTCTTC
v_call: TRBV7-8; d_call: NA; j_call: TRBJ1-3; clone_size: NA; cdr3_aa: CASSLLADGNTIYF; cdr3_nt: TGTGCCAGCAGCTTACTGGCGGACGGAAACACCATATATTTT
v_call: TRBV18; d_call: NA; j_call: TRBJ2-7; clone_size: once; cdr3_aa: CASSVARSSYEQYF; cdr3_nt: TGTGCCAGCTCAGTCGCGAGGAGCTCCTACGAGCAGTACTTC
v_call: TRBV29-1; d_call: NA; j_call: TRBJ2-3; clone_size: NA; cdr3_aa: CSVVPGGGIGDTQYF; cdr3_nt: TGCAGCGTGGTGCCGGGCGGCGGGATAGGGGATACGCAGTATTTT
v_call: TRBV29-1; d_call: TRBD1; j_call: TRBJ1-1; clone_size: NA; cdr3_aa: CSVRQGVNTEAFF; cdr3_nt: TGCAGCGTCCGACAGGGAGTGAACACTGAAGCTTTCTTT
v_call: TRBV18; d_call: TRBD2; j_call: TRBJ2-3; clone_size: NA; cdr3_aa: CASSPPTSGSVDTQYF; cdr3_nt: TGTGCCAGCTCACCACCGACTAGCGGGAGTGTAGATACGCAGTATTTT
v_call: TRBV5-1; d_call: TRBD2; j_call: TRBJ2-1; clone_size: NA; cdr3_aa: CASSELASYNEQFF; cdr3_nt: TGCGCCAGCAGCGAACTAGCGTCCTACAATGAGCAGTTCTTC
v_call: TRBV7-3; d_call: TRBD2; j_call: TRBJ2-7; clone_size: NA; cdr3_aa: CASSFTSGSTYEQYF; cdr3_nt: TGTGCCAGCAGCTTCACTAGCGGGAGCACCTACGAGCAGTACTTC
v_call: TRBV11-2; d_call: NA; j_call: TRBJ2-1; clone_size: NA; cdr3_aa: CASIWTAGNEQFF; cdr3_nt: TGTGCCAGTATATGGACCGCAGGGAATGAGCAGTTCTTC
v_call: TRBV11-2; d_call: TRBD1; j_call: TRBJ2-7; clone_size: NA; cdr3_aa: CASSFWTGVNYEQYF; cdr3_nt: TGTGCCAGCAGCTTCTGGACAGGGGTAAACTACGAGCAGTACTTC
v_call: TRBV5-1; d_call: NA; j_call: TRBJ2-3; clone_size: NA; cdr3_aa: CASTPAPGSADTQYF; cdr3_nt: TGCGCCAGCACTCCGGCCCCCGGGAGTGCAGATACGCAGTATTTT
v_call: TRBV5-1; d_call: NA; j_call: TRBJ2-5; clone_size: NA; cdr3_aa: CASRRGTVQETQYF; cdr3_nt: TGCGCCAGCAGGCGGGGGACAGTTCAAGAGACCCAGTACTTC
v_call: TRBV5-4; d_call: TRBD1; j_call: TRBJ2-7; clone_size: NA; cdr3_aa: CASSLQDRVSYEQYF; cdr3_nt: TGTGCCAGCAGCTTACAGGACAGGGTTTCCTACGAGCAGTACTTC
v_call: TRBV5-6; d_call: NA; j_call: TRBJ2-5; clone_size: NA; cdr3_aa: CASSLRTARETQYF; cdr3_nt: TGTGCCAGCAGCCTCCGGACAGCAAGGGAGACCCAGTACTTC
v_call: TRBV7-2; d_call: NA; j_call: TRBJ1-2; clone_size: NA; cdr3_aa: CASSLRADYTF; cdr3_nt: TGTGCCAGCAGCCTCCGGGCAGACTACACCTTC
v_call: TRBV5-1; d_call: NA; j_call: TRBJ1-4; clone_size: NA; cdr3_aa: CASSRESDSRTEELFF; cdr3_nt: TGCGCCAGCAGCCGCGAAAGCGACAGCAGGACTGAAGAACTGTTTTTT
v_call: TRBV6-4; d_call: TRBD1; j_call: TRBJ1-2; clone_size: NA; cdr3_aa: CASSDTYRGYGYTF; cdr3_nt: TGTGCCAGCAGTGACACTTACAGGGGCTATGGCTACACCTTC
v_call: TRBV5-1; d_call: TRBD2; j_call: TRBJ2-7; clone_size: NA; cdr3_aa: CASSRGDYSYEQYF; cdr3_nt: TGCGCCAGCAGCCGGGGGGACTACTCCTACGAGCAGTACTTC
v_call: TRBV6-5; d_call: NA; j_call: TRBJ1-5; clone_size: NA; cdr3_aa: CASSNGGPQHF; cdr3_nt: TGTGCCAGCAGTAACGGGGGGCCCCAGCATTTT
v_call: TRBV6-1; d_call: NA; j_call: TRBJ1-5; clone_size: once; cdr3_aa: CASSEVGNQPQHF; cdr3_nt: TGTGCCAGCAGTGAAGTGGGGAATCAGCCCCAGCATTTT
v_call: TRBV2; d_call: NA; j_call: TRBJ2-6; clone_size: NA; cdr3_aa: CASSESQLAGVGANVLTF; cdr3_nt: TGTGCCAGCAGTGAAAGTCAGCTCGCAGGGGTTGGGGCCAACGTCCTGACTTTC
v_call: TRBV5-1; d_call: NA; j_call: TRBJ2-2; clone_size: NA; cdr3_aa: CASSLTPRQTNTGELFF; cdr3_nt: TGCGCCAGCAGCTTGACCCCAAGACAGACTAACACCGGGGAGCTGTTTTTT
v_call: TRBV5-6; d_call: TRBD1; j_call: TRBJ2-2; clone_size: NA; cdr3_aa: CASSWGTGDTGELFF; cdr3_nt: TGTGCCAGCAGCTGGGGGACAGGAGACACCGGGGAGCTGTTTTTT